The entry below gives a single T cell receptor beta chain sequence along with its context. Its antigen target is currently unknown. Nothing much larger sits one base from this clone, and base qualities are not available. The data were obtained in a study of cytomegalovirus exposure and HLA in healthy donors (TCRdb year 2017). Concerning the study at large: According to a later analysis, one platform produced both the 100 to 150 validation repertoires and the roughly 640 repertoires of the first cohort. High-throughput TCR immunosequencing, statistical association of individual TCRs with disease status, and machine learning were combined to predict cytomegalovirus infection status. The aim of the study was to test whether cataloging public T cell receptors could identify signatures of past pathogen exposure. A separate validation cohort of roughly 120 different subjects was used in addition to the approximately 610-subject first cohort. Beyond this particular receptor, the publication reports: While some public TCRs were present in many individuals, most TCR sequences turned up only very rarely across donors. A few of the identified cytomegalovirus-associated TCR beta chains were confirmed in vitro to be specific for cytomegalovirus antigens. A later analysis found that TCRs clustered in the first cohort also tended to co-occur in the roughly 120 validation repertoires, with approximately 93% of cluster scores above 0. The classifier was reported to diagnose cytomegalovirus status with high specificity and sensitivity in both the original cohort and the validation cohort. In the study, around 150 TCR beta chains were listed as associated with cytomegalovirus. It was suggested by the authors that the approach could potentially be generalized to other disease states and immunological phenotypes. A later analysis had no HLA typing for the validation cohort, so co-occurrence there was scored across all 130 or so repertoires.

The method behind the library was the immunoSEQ multiplex PCR assay. The authors' pipeline ran thus. A statistical classification framework was developed to diagnose cytomegalovirus status using the catalog of TCR beta chain sequences. Sourced from immuneACCESS, this table was stored by TCRdb with only in-frame sequences that have V and J called. A share of the clones is absent; for the studies checked, an unresolved V gene accounts for under half, and the remainder has no known explanation. The V and J calls and clone size were taken over from that table, and D and trimming were inferred from the DNA. This sample holds more than 300,000 clones; roughly 90% were observed only once. The ten largest make up about 0.8% of the sample. The CDR3 starts with the cysteine, ends with the phenylalanine, and has 15 residues. Only the CDR3 DNA is retained, 45 bases long and in frame from the first base. Via the germline V gene, CDR1 is SGDLS and CDR2 YYNGEE. Germline trimming: 3 bases from V, 0 bases from J; junction bases outside gene matches: 2.

The donors were included in the validation cohort of 130 or so subjects, a group kept apart from the roughly 700-subject first cohort. Sequences were obtained from PBMCs. The receptor was isolated from a woman under 30 in good health and CMV-seronegative. The chain is assembled from TRBV9 and TRBJ2-1; TRBD2 aligns with 8 central bases. The base sequence is TGTGCCAGCAGCGCCGGGACTAGCTCCTACAATGAGCAGTTCTTC. This sequence encodes CASSAGTSSYNEQFF.